The 24 T cell receptor beta chains below come from one sample, sequenced in a study of blood T cell repertoires in COVID-19. Method: immunoSEQ multiplex PCR; TCRdb's copy keeps in-frame clones and lacks some. The repertoire has 200,000 to 250,000 clones, about 85% of them found once; the top ten carry around 2.6%. Sequencing used PBMCs or T cells enriched from blood (not recorded which). The receptors originated from a woman aged 25 to 39 who had recovered from COVID-19.

The chain joins TRBV12-3 or TRBV12-4 to TRBJ1-1; D call uncertain. CDR3 length: 13 residues. V lost 0 bases, J lost 11 bases, and 13 bases lay in between. CDR3 coding DNA: TGTGCCAGCAGTTTAGCCGGGAGGGAAGGGGCTTTCTTT. It specifies CASSLAGREGAFF.

The V gene is TRBV7-2, the J gene TRBJ2-7; perhaps TRBD1 as D (5 bases). V lost 3 bases to trimming and J lost 2 bases, with 8 bases between them. From germline, CDR1 is SGHTA and CDR2 FQGNSA. The CDR3 has 13 amino acids. The CDR3 loop reads CASSFGHPYEQYF. CDR3 DNA: TGTGCCAGCAGCTTCGGACACCCCTACGAGCAGTACTTC.

The chain uses TRBV10-2 and TRBJ1-2; a possible D gene is TRBD1 (6 bases). Trimming pared 4 bases from V and 2 bases from J, leaving 14 bases between. The CDR3 runs 15 residues. Germline loops: CDR1 WSHSY, CDR2 SAAADI. For the CDR3, the DNA is TGCGCCAGCAGTGGGTTTGGCAGGGGAAACTATGGCTACACCTTC. Amino acids: CASSGFGRGNYGYTF.

This sequence joins TRBV2 and TRBJ2-5; D possibly corresponds to TRBD2 (6 bases). The ends were cut back, 7 bases at V and 4 bases at J, with 16 bases in the middle. In germline, CDR1 is SNHLY, CDR2 FYNNEI. This CDR3 has 14 residues. CDR3 region: CASTPTRNRETQYF. Written as DNA, the CDR3 is TGTGCCAGCACCCCGACTAGGAATCGAGAGACCCAGTACTTC.

This clone was picked up a small number of times. The chain has TRBV19 and TRBJ1-2; 10 bases fit TRBD1. The CDR3 has 16 residues. Per the germline V gene, CDR1 is LNHDA and CDR2 is SQIVND (reference sequence). V lost 7 bases to trimming and J lost 4 bases; unmatched junction nucleotides: 12. Written as DNA, the CDR3 is TGTGCCAGTAATGAAGTCCGGGACAGGGGCTTCTATGGCTACACCTTC. Its translation: CASNEVRDRGFYGYTF.

The CDR3 protein is CASSQHYRDRENSPLHF. DNA of the CDR3: TGCGCCAGCAGTCAACATTACCGGGACAGGGAGAATTCACCCCTCCACTTT. This chain links TRBV23-1 with TRBJ1-6; 9 bases map to TRBD1. TRBV23-1 is treated as an ORF (open reading frame) with a function not yet certain. V was clipped by 2 bases and J by 7 bases; unmatched bases: 9. The CDR3 length is 17 residues.

The chain links TRBV10-3 to TRBJ2-7, with 10 positions matching TRBD1. V shed 3 bases and J 2 bases; nucleotides not matched to a gene: 7. Per the germline V gene, CDR1 is ENHRY and CDR2 is SYGVKD. The CDR3 extends over 16 amino acids. CDR3 coding DNA: TGTGCCATCAGTGACCGGGACAGGGGATTTACCTACGAGCAGTACTTC. Amino acid sequence: CAISDRDRGFTYEQYF.

The chain has TRBV19 and TRBJ1-3; no reliable D call. Germline-derived CDR1 and CDR2 are LNHDA and SQIVND (reference sequence). The ends were cut back, 3 bases at V and 6 bases at J, with 15 bases in the middle. The CDR3 spans 15 residues. The CDR3 nucleotides are TGTGCCAGTAGTATGGTGAGACGAGGTGAAAACACCATATATTTT. It translates to CASSMVRRGENTIYF.

V is TRBV11-2 and J is TRBJ2-3; TRBD2 might be the D (5 bases). This CDR3 spans 16 amino acids. V lost 2 bases and J lost 3, with 15 bases in between. Germline-derived CDR1 and CDR2 are SGHAT and FQNNGV. The CDR3 sequence is CASSLNSGGKTDTQYF. CDR3 DNA: TGTGCCAGCAGCTTAAACTCAGGAGGAAAAACAGATACGCAGTATTTT. The whole variable domain, remainder taken from reference TRBV11-2 and TRBJ2-3, is EAGVAQSPRYKIIEKRQSVAFWCNPISGHATLYWYQQILGQGPKLLIQFQNNGVVDDSQLPKDRFSAERLKGVDSTLKIQPAKLEDSAVYLCASSLNSGGKTDTQYFGPGTRLTVL.

The V call is TRBV6-2 or TRBV6-3, the J call TRBJ1-1, with 10 bases identical to TRBD1. With V trimmed by 2 bases and J by 3 bases, 6 bases remained unmatched. This CDR3 comprises 16 residues. Germline V gene sequence: CDR1 MNHEY, CDR2 SVGEGT. CDR3 region: CASSYQTGGMDTEAFF. CDR3 DNA sequence: TGTGCCAGCAGTTACCAGACAGGGGGCATGGACACTGAAGCTTTCTTT.

This sequence joins TRBV19 and TRBJ1-5, with a possible D match to TRBD1 (5 bases). V lost 3 bases and J lost 5, with 8 bases in between. This CDR3 spans 13 amino acids. In germline, CDR1 is LNHDA, CDR2 SQIVND (reference sequence). The CDR3 region is CASSMGGDQPQHF. The CDR3 DNA reads TGTGCCAGTAGTATGGGGGGAGATCAGCCCCAGCATTTT.

V and J are TRBV4-1 and TRBJ1-6; D may be TRBD1 (6 bases). CDR1 is MGHRA and CDR2 is YSYEKL in the germline V gene. V lost 3 bases and J lost 6, with 12 bases in between. This CDR3 region has 15 residues. The CDR3 loop reads CASSHGLGANSPLHF. CDR3 nucleotides: TGCGCCAGCAGCCACGGCCTGGGGGCTAATTCACCCCTCCACTTT.

The chain links TRBV7-2 to TRBJ2-2, with a tentative D call TRBD1 (5 bases). Looked up from germline, CDR1 is SGHTA and CDR2 is FQGNSA. V dropped 6 bases and J dropped 4 bases, with 12 bases sitting between them. The CDR3 consists of 14 residues. Here the CDR3 reads CASRPDSSTGELFF. CDR3 in DNA: TGTGCCAGCAGACCTGACAGTTCCACCGGGGAGCTGTTTTTT.

The chain employs TRBV5-1 and TRBJ1-3; D gene uncertain. This CDR3 comprises 14 residues. Trimming took off 0 bases at V and 9 bases at J, with 13 bases between the two ends. Germline CDR1 reads SGHRS; CDR2 reads YFSETQ. CDR3 bases: TGCGCCAGCAGCTTGGGTCCGGAGCGGGGCACCATATATTTT. This translates into CASSLGPERGTIYF.

The chain joins TRBV4-3 to TRBJ1-5; tentatively, D is TRBD1 (5 bases). The V end lost 1 base, the J end lost 7 bases, and 20 bases lay between the germline ends. The CDR3 extends over 17 amino acids. Germline-derived CDR1 and CDR2 are LGHNA and YSLEER. CDR3 sequence reads: CASSQVTDPGLWQPQHF. CDR3 bases: TGCGCCAGCAGCCAAGTTACGGACCCAGGGTTATGGCAGCCCCAGCATTTT.

The chain uses TRBV4-1 and TRBJ2-5, with a weak D call TRBD1 (6 bases). Trimming shortened V by 3 bases and J by 5 bases, and 16 bases separated the two germline ends. CDR1 and CDR2 from the germline V gene are MGHRA and YSYEKL. This CDR3 is 15 amino acids long. The CDR3 region is CASSHTTGVMETQYF. CDR3 nucleotides: TGCGCCAGCAGCCACACGACAGGTGTAATGGAGACCCAGTACTTC.

The rearrangement joins TRBV11-2 to TRBJ2-7; D is perhaps TRBD1 (6 bases). Trimming stripped 5 bases from V and 7 bases from J, with 18 bases between. CDR1 SGHAT and CDR2 FQNNGV come from the germline V gene. The CDR3 contains 14 residues. Here the CDR3 reads CASSRNPDRPEQYF. The CDR3 DNA follows: TGTGCCAGCAGCCGTAACCCGGACAGACCGGAGCAGTACTTC.

The chain recombines TRBV5-1 with TRBJ2-1; D is undetermined. CDR3 size: 11 residues. Per germline, CDR1 SGHRS and CDR2 YFSETQ. V shed 2 bases and J shed 9 bases, with 6 bases lying between them. CDR3 in amino acids: CASSFGVEQFF. DNA of the CDR3: TGCGCCAGCAGCTTCGGAGTTGAGCAGTTCTTC.

The chain combines TRBV12-3 or TRBV12-4 with TRBJ1-2, with TRBD1 identical over 9 bases. V was pared by 7 bases and J by 7 bases, with 7 bases of the junction left unmatched. The CDR3 length is 13 residues. The CDR3, as DNA: TGTGCCAGCAACCCCGGGGACAGGGTTGGCTACACCTTC. This gives the protein CASNPGDRVGYTF.

The gene calls are TRBV4-1 and TRBJ1-1; 7 positions match TRBD1. This CDR3 comprises 14 residues. Germline assignment: CDR1 MGHRA and CDR2 YSYEKL. The trim removed 6 bases at V and 12 bases at J, leaving 16 bases unmatched. In DNA form, the CDR3 reads TGCGCCAGCAGACGCGACAGGGCAGAACTCAAAACTTTCTTT. Protein product: CASRRDRAELKTFF.

This chain uses TRBV6-2 or TRBV6-3 with TRBJ2-1, with a tentative D call TRBD1 (6 bases). The CDR3 loop spans 13 amino acids. V dropped 2 bases and J dropped 6 bases, with 8 bases sitting between them. CDR1 and CDR2 from the germline V gene are MNHEY and SVGEGT. CDR3 DNA sequence: TGTGCCAGCAGTTACATCAGGGGCAATGAGCAGTTCTTC. Amino acid sequence: CASSYIRGNEQFF.

V usage is TRBV2 and J usage is TRBJ2-6; TRBD1 agrees at 7 bases. V was clipped by 7 bases and J by 1 base; unmatched bases: 10. The CDR3 consists of 17 residues. The germline gives CDR1 SNHLY, CDR2 FYNNEI. The CDR3 nucleotides read TGTGCCAGCACGGTTGGCAGGGGGACGTCTGGGGCCAACGTCCTGACTTTC. The encoded protein is CASTVGRGTSGANVLTF.

CDR3 coding DNA: TGTGCCAGCAGCGCAAGGTGGGGGGGCGACGGCTACACCTTC. It specifies CASSARWGGDGYTF. The chain recombines TRBV5-5 with TRBJ1-2, with D possibly being TRBD1 (6 bases). This CDR3 is 14 amino acids long. CDR1 SGHKS and CDR2 YYEKEE come from the germline V gene (reference sequence). Trimming took off 4 bases at V and 8 bases at J, with 18 bases between the two ends.

V gene TRBV4-1 combines with J gene TRBJ1-4; weak D call: TRBD1 (5 bases). The CDR3 has 16 residues. V lost 4 bases and J 4 bases, leaving 16 bases between the germline ends. The germline CDR1 and CDR2 sequences are MGHRA and YSYEKL. The CDR3 coding sequence is TGCGCCAGCAGCCCACAAAAAGACAGATTTAATGAAAAACTGTTTTTT. It encodes CASSPQKDRFNEKLFF.